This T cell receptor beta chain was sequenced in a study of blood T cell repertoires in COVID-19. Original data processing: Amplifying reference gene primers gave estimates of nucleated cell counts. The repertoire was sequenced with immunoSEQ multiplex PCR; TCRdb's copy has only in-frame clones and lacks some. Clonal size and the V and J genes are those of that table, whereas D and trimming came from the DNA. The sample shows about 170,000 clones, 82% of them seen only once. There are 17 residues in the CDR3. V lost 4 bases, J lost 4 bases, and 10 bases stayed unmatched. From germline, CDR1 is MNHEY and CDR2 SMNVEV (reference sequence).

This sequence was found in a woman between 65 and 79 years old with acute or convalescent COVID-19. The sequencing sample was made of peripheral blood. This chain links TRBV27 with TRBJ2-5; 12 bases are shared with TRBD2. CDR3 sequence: CASSSPASGGAGETQYF. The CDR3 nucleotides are TGTGCCAGCAGTTCCCCTGCTAGCGGGGGGGCCGGAGAGACCCAGTACTTC.